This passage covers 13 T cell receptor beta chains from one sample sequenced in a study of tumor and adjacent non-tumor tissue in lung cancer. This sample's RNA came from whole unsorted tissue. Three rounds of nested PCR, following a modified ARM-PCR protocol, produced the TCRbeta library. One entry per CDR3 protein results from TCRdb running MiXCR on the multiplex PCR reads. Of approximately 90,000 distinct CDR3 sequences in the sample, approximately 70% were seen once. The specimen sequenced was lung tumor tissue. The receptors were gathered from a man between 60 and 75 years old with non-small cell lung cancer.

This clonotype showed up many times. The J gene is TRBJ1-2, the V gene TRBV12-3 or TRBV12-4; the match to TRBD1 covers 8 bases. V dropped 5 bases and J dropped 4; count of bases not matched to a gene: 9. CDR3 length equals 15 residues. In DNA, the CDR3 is TGTGCCAGCAGTCTCGCTCGGACAGGGATCTATGGCTACACCTTC. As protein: CASSLARTGIYGYTF.

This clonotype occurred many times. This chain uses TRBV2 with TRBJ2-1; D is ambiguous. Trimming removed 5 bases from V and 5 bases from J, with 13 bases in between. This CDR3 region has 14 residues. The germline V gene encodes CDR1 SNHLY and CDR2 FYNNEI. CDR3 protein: CASSRLVSNNEQFF. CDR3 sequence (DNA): TGTGCCAGCAGTCGCCTAGTCTCAAACAATGAGCAGTTCTTC.

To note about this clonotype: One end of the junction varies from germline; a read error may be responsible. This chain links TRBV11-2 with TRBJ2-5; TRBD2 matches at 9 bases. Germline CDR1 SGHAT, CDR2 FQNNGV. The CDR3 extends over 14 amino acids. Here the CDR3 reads CTSSLAGRWETQYF. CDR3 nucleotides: TGTACCAGCAGCCTAGCGGGGAGATGGGAGACCCAGTACTTC.

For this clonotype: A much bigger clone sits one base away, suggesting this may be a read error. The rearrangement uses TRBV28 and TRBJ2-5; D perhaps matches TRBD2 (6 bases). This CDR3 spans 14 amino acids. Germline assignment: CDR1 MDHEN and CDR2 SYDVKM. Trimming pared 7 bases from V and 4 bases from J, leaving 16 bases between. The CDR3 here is CASMRGGTGETQYF. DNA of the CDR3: TGTGCCAGCATGAGGGGCGGGACTGGAGAGACCCAGTACTTC.

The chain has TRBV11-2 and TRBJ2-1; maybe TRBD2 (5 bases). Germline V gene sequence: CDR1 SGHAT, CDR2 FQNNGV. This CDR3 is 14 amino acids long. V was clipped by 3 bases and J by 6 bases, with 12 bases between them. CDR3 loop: CASSFGGSRNEQFF. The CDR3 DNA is TGTGCCAGCAGCTTTGGCGGGTCCCGCAATGAGCAGTTCTTC.

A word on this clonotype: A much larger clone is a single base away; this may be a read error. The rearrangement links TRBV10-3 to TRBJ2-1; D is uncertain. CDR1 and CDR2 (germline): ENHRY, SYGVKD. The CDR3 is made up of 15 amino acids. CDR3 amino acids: CAISDTQSSYNVQFF. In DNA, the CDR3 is TGTGCCATCAGTGATACACAGAGCTCCTACAATGTGCAGTTCTTC.

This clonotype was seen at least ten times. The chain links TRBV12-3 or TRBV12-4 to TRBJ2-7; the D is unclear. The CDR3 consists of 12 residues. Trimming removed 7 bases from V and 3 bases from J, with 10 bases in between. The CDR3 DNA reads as TGTGCCAGCAAACGGGTGGGCTACGAGCAGTACTTC. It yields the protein CASKRVGYEQYF.

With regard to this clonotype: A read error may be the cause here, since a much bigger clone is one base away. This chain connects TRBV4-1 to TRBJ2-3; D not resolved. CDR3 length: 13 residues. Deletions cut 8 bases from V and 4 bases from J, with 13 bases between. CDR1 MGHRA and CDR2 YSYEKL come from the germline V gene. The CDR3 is CASGKDVPDTQYF. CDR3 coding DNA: TGCGCCAGCGGCAAAGACGTCCCAGATACGCAGTATTTT.

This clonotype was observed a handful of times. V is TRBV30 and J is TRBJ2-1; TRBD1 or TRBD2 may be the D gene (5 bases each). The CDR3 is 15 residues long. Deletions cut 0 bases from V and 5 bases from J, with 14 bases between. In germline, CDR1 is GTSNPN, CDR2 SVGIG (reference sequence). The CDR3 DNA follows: TGTGCCTGGAGTGTACTGTGGGGGTCCGACAATGAGCAGTTCTTC. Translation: CAWSVLWGSDNEQFF. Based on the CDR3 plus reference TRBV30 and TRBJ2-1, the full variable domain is SQTIHQWPATLVQPVGSPLSLECTVEGTSNPNLYWYRQAAGRGLQLLFYSVGIGQISSEVPQNLSASRPQDRQFILSSKKLLLSDSGFYLCAWSVLWGSDNEQFFGPGTRLTVL.

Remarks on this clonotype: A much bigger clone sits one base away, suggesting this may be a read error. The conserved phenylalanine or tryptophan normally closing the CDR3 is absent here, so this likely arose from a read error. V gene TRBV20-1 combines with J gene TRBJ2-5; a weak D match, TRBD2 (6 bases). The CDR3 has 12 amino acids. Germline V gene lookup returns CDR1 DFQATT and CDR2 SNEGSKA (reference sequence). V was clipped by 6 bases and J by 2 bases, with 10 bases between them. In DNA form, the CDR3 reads TGCAGTGCGCGCGGGGTACAAGAGACCCAGTACTAC. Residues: CSARGVQETQYY.

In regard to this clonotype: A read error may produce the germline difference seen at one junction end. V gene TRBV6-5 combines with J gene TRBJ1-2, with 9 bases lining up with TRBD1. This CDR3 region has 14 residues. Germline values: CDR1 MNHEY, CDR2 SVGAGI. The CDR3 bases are TGTGCCAGCAGTTTAGGACAGGGGTCGGTTGGCTACGCTTTC. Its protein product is CASSLGQGSVGYAF.

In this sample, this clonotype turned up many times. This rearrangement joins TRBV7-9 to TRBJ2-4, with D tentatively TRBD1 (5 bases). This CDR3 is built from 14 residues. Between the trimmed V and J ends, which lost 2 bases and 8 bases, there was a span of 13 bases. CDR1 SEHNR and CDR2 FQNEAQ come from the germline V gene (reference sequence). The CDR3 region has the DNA TGTGCCAGCAGCTTATCTCGGACAAATGACATTCAGTACTTC. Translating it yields CASSLSRTNDIQYF. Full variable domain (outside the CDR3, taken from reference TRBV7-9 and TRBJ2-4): DTGVSQNPRHKITKRGQNVTFRCDPISEHNRLYWYRQTLGQGPEFLTYFQNEAQLEKSRLLSDRFSAERPKGSFSTLEIQRTEQGDSAMYLCASSLSRTNDIQYFGAGTRLSVL.

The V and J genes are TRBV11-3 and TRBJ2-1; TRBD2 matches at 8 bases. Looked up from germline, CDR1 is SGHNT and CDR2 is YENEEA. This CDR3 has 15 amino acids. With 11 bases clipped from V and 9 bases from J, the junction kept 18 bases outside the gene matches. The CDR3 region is CAHSTTGGGSTEQFF. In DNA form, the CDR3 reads TGTGCCCACAGCACCACGGGGGGGGGAAGCACTGAGCAGTTCTTC. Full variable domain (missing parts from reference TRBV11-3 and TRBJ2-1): EAGVVQSPRYKIIEKKQPVAFWCNPISGHNTLYWYLQNLGQGPELLIRYENEEAVDDSQLPKDRFSAERLKGVDSTLKIQPAELGDSAVYLCAHSTTGGGSTEQFFGPGTRLTVL.